This T cell receptor (beta chain) was obtained from a study of cytomegalovirus exposure and HLA in healthy donors. In its sample, this clone was seen once. The antigen remains undetermined. This PCR relied on a set of 60 Vbeta primers and 13 Jbeta primers. Profiled with immunoSEQ multiplex PCR; TCRdb holds only in-frame clones, not every one. Of hundreds of thousands of clones listed, about 75% are singletons. General study findings and limits: Upon later analysis, TCR association rates were observed to vary by HLA locus, being highest for DRB1 and lowest for HLA-C. High specificity and sensitivity for cytomegalovirus status were reported for the classifier.

Germline assignment: CDR1 SGHTA and CDR2 FQGNSA. With V trimmed by 3 bases and J by 7 bases, 9 bases remained unmatched. The CDR3 runs 15 residues. The TCR sequence derives from a female donor in good health and CMV-seronegative. The rearrangement uses TRBV7-2 and TRBJ1-2; 9 nucleotides match TRBD1. Sequencing was performed on PBMCs. CDR3 amino acids: CASSFGQGRRGGYTF. The DNA for the CDR3 is TGTGCCAGCAGCTTCGGACAGGGGCGCCGGGGTGGCTACACCTTC.